This TCR beta chain was captured in a study of CD8 T cells in Susac syndrome. Broader study findings: In its TCR sequencing and HLA analysis, the study acknowledged that the number of individuals was relatively small.

About this clonotype: Its target is unknown.

CD8+ and CD4+ T cells taken from blood had their TCR beta sequenced. TEMRA cells were FACS-enriched, and CD8+ and CD4+ T cells were isolated negatively. Unmatched junction bases numbered 15, after V lost 8 bases and J lost 0 bases. Germline loops: CDR1 SGHTS, CDR2 YDEGEE. This CDR3 spans 17 amino acids. Reverse transcription used roughly 0.5 to 1 ug RNA and random hexamers. The CDR3 of TCR beta was amplified by immunoSEQ multiplex PCR across 54 Vbeta and 13 Jbeta. TCRdb itself ran the immunoSEQ multiplex PCR reads through MiXCR, one entry per CDR3 protein. This sample yields 150,000 to 250,000 distinct CDR3 sequences, of which 90% to 95% are seen a single time; approximately 0.093% belongs to the top ten.

Source material: CD4+ T cells from PBMCs. The clonotype comes from a human donor with multiple sclerosis. This chain uses TRBV5-8 with TRBJ2-7; 9 bases match TRBD1. Written as DNA, the CDR3 is TGTGCCAGTTTCTCCGGGACAGGGTTTGGGAGCTCCTACGAGCAGTACTTC. Amino acids: CASFSGTGFGSSYEQYF.